A single sample gave rise to the 5 T cell receptor beta chains below, sequenced in a study of T cell changes during pregnancy in multiple sclerosis. Repertoires were generated with immunoSEQ multiplex PCR, while TCRdb's copy carries only in-frame clones and drops some. This sample has about 59,000 clones; 80% to 95% occur once, and the top ten carry about 2.9%. Sequencing was performed on peripheral blood, taken in the third trimester of pregnancy. These TCRs come from a female donor in good health, enrolled as a control in a pregnancy study.

The chain employs TRBV28 and TRBJ2-1; no definite D call. Per the germline V gene, CDR1 is MDHEN and CDR2 is SYDVKM. V lost 3 bases to trimming and J lost 4 bases, with 7 bases between them. There are 13 residues in the CDR3. CDR3 protein: CASSFLQYNEQFF. CDR3 coding DNA: TGTGCCAGCAGTTTCCTCCAGTACAATGAGCAGTTCTTC.

This chain links TRBV7-2 with TRBJ2-1; D is undetermined. Deletions cut 2 bases from V and 5 bases from J, with 10 bases between. CDR1 is SGHTA, CDR2 FQGNSA, per germline. This CDR3 contains 14 residues. The CDR3 region has the DNA TGTGCCAGCAGCTTAATTAGAAGAGACAATGAGCAGTTCTTC. Amino acids: CASSLIRRDNEQFF. The whole variable domain, remainder taken from reference TRBV7-2 and TRBJ2-1, is GAGVSQSPSNKVTEKGKDVELRCDPISGHTALYWYRQSLGQGLEFLIYFQGNSAPDKSGLPSDRFSAERTGGSVSTLTIQRTQQEDSAVYLCASSLIRRDNEQFFGPGTRLTVL.

The gene calls are TRBV4-2 and TRBJ1-1; weak D call: TRBD1 (6 bases). The germline V gene has CDR1 LGHNA and CDR2 YNFKEQ. The CDR3 is made up of 14 amino acids. The ends were cut back, 3 bases at V and 4 bases at J, with 12 bases in the middle. DNA of the CDR3: TGTGCCAGCAGCCAGACAGGACCCGGCACTGAAGCTTTCTTT. Its protein is CASSQTGPGTEAFF.

The chain carries TRBV7-6 and TRBJ1-2, with D hard to call. CDR3 length: 13 amino acids. With 1 base removed from V and 5 bases from J, the gap between germline ends came to 8 bases. Germline-derived CDR1 and CDR2 are SGHVS and FNYEAQ. CDR3 amino acids: CASSLESGYGYTF. CDR3 bases: TGTGCCAGCAGCTTAGAAAGCGGATATGGCTACACCTTC.

The rearrangement uses TRBV6-1 and TRBJ2-1; 7 bases align to TRBD2. V gave up 1 base and J gave up 7 bases; unmatched junction bases: 7. The CDR3 contains 15 residues. Germline CDR1 and CDR2: MNHNS and SASEGT. In DNA, the CDR3 is TGTGCCAGCAGTGAAGGACTAGCTGAGGTGAATGAGCAGTTCTTC. Protein product: CASSEGLAEVNEQFF.